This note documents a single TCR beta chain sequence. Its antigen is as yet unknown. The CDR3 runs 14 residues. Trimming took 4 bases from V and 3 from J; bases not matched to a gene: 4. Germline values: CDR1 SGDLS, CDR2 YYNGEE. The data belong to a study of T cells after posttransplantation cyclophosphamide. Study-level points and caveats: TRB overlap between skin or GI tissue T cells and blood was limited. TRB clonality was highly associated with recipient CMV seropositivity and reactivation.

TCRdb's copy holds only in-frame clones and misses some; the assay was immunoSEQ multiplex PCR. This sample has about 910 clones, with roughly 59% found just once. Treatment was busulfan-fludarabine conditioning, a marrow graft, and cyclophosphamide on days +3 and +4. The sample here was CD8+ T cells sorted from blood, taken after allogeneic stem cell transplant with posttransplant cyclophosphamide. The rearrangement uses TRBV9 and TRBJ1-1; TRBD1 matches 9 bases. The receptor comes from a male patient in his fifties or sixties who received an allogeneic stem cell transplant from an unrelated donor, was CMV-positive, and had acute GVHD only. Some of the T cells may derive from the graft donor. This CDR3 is CASSPRTGDTEAFF. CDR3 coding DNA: TGTGCCAGCAGCCCGCGGACAGGGGACACTGAAGCTTTCTTT.